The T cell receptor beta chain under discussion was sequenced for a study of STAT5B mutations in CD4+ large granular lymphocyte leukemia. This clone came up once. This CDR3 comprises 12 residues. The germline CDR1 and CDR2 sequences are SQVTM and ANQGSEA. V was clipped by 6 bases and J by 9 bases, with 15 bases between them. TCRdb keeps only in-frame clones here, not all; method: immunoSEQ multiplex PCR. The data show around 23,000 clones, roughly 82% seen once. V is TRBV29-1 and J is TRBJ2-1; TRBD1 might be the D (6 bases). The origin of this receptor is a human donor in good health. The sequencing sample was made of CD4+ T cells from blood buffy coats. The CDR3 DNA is TGCAGCGTCGACAGGTCTTACGGTGAGCAGTTCTTC. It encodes CSVDRSYGEQFF.